The entry below describes one T cell receptor (beta chain). What it binds is unknown. Sequencing was performed with immunoSEQ multiplex PCR; in TCRdb, only in-frame clones are kept and a portion is missing. The sample contains 150,000 or so clones, about 85% of which appear only once. The source of the sample is a study of T cell responses to AZD1222 COVID-19 vaccine. General study points: White British ancestry dominated among donors, who included more females, and clonal diversity was possibly underestimated. In all cases, repertoires were sampled only after the peak T cell response.

CDR3 length equals 18 residues. This TCR was sampled from an adult in good health. This chain connects TRBV21-1 to TRBJ2-3; TRBD1 was called by the table and not checked on the DNA. TRBV21-1 is termed a pseudogene. The input for sequencing was peripheral blood, taken on day 0 of AZD1222 vaccination. The CDR3 spells CASSKVPGQREITDTQYF. The CDR3 DNA reads TGTGCCAGCAGCAAAGTCCCGGGACAGAGGGAAATCACAGATACGCAGTATTTT.